This TCR beta chain was sequenced for a study of control samples from healthy donors and cancer patients. The table came from immunoSEQ multiplex PCR; TCRdb's copy has only in-frame clones and leaves some out. The repertoire has about 180,000 clones, 91% of them found once; the top ten carry just over 2%. The sequencing sample was made of blood. This TCR was recovered from a woman aged 40 to 55 in good health.

CDR3 protein: CASSTLAATGDNEQFF. In DNA form, the CDR3 reads TGCGCCAGCAGCACCTTAGCGGCCACGGGGGACAATGAGCAGTTCTTC. This chain connects TRBV5-1 to TRBJ2-1, with D maybe TRBD2 (6 bases). Germline CDR1 and CDR2: SGHRS and YFSETQ. V lost 4 bases and J lost 5, with 19 bases in between. This CDR3 spans 16 amino acids. The full variable domain, with the rest looked up from reference TRBV5-1 and TRBJ2-1, is KAGVTQTPRYLIKTRGQQVTLSCSPISGHRSVSWYQQTPGQGLQFLFEYFSETQRNKGNFPGRFSGRQFSNSRSEMNVSTLELGDSALYLCASSTLAATGDNEQFFGPGTRLTVL.